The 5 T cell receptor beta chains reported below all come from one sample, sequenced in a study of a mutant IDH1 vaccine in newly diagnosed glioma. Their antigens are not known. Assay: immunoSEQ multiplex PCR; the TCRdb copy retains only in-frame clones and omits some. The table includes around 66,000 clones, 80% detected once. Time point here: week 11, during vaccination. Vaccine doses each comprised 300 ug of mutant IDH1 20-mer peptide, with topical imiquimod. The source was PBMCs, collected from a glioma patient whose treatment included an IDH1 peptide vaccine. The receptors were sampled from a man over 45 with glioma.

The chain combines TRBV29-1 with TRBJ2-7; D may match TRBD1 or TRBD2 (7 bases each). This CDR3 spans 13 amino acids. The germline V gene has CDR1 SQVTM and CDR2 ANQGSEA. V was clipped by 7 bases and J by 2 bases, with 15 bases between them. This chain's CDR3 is CSEGGDRAYEQYF. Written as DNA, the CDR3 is TGCAGCGAAGGGGGGGACAGAGCCTACGAGCAGTACTTC.

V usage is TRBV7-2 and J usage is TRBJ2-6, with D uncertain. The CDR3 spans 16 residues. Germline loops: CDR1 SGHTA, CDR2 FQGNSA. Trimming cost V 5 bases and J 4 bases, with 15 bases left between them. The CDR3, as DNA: TGTGCCAGCAGCCTCGCGGTTGGTCTCGGGGCCAACGTCCTGACTTTC. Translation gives CASSLAVGLGANVLTF.

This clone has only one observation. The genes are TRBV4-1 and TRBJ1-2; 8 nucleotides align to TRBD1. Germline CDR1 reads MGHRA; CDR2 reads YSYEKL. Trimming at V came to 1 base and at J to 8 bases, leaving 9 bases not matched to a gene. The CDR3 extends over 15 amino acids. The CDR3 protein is CASSQGQDRVYGYTF. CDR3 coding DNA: TGCGCCAGCAGCCAAGGTCAGGACAGGGTTTACGGCTACACCTTC.

The CDR3 sequence is CSVDIGGNTIYF. In DNA, the CDR3 is TGCAGCGTTGATATCGGCGGAAACACCATATATTTT. This chain uses TRBV29-1 with TRBJ1-3; D not certain. From germline, CDR1 is SQVTM and CDR2 ANQGSEA. The CDR3 totals 12 residues. V was clipped by 3 bases and J by 4 bases, with 7 bases between them.

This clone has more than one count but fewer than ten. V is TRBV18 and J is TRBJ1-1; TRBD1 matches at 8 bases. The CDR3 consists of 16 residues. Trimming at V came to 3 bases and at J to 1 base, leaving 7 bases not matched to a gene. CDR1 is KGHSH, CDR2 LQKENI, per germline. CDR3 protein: CASSPSGQGSNTEAFF. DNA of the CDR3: TGTGCCAGCTCACCCTCCGGACAGGGCTCGAACACTGAAGCTTTCTTT.